The rows below give T cell receptor beta chains drawn from one sample of a study of metastatic and nonmetastatic thyroid tumors. TCRdb re-called clones from the PCR reads using MiXCR. Of 40,000 to 55,000 clones in the sample, approximately 15% were seen once. Specimen: blood. Receptor source: a female donor with papillary thyroid cancer or a benign thyroid nodule (not recorded which). Some clones in this sample may be carry-over from other donors' samples. Each CDR3 is given with its conserved first and last residue. The D gene is left open where the match is weak. Rows may omit the clone size; those that give it use once, few, many or a size class.

>13|TRBJ2-7|TRBV6-2/TRBV6-3|.|.
CASSPTWGNEQYF
TGTGCCAGCAGCCCCACATGGGGTAACGAGCAGTACTTC
>14|TRBJ1-1|TRBV6-1|medium-sized|TRBD1
CASSIQGGNTEAFF
TGTGCCAGCAGCATACAGGGGGGGAACACTGAAGCTTTCTTT
>19|TRBJ1-1|TRBV5-1|.|.
CASSLHMFRDSWGHAEAFF
TGCGCCAGCAGCTTACACATGTTCAGAGACTCCTGGGGGCATGCTGAAGCCTTCTTT
>16|TRBJ2-3|TRBV12-5|many|TRBD2
CASGLVLAGVVNTQYF
TGTGCTAGTGGTTTGGTACTAGCGGGAGTCGTAAATACGCAGTATTTT
>13|TRBJ1-6|TRBV6-5|few|.
CASSHRQNSPLHF
TGTGCCAGCAGTCACCGACAGAATTCACCCCTCCACTTT
>16|TRBJ2-7|TRBV24-1|many|TRBD2
CATSDVGTSGSYEQYF
TGTGCCACCAGTGATGTCGGGACTAGCGGGAGCTACGAGCAGTACTTC
>14|TRBJ2-5|TRBV4-1|.|.
CASSPPREGETQYF
TGCGCCAGCAGCCCTCCACGGGAAGGGGAGACCCAGTACTTC
>16|TRBJ2-1|TRBV28|.|.
CASSSSSSDSYNEQFF
TGTGCCAGCAGTTCCTCCTCTAGCGACTCCTACAATGAGCAGTTCTTC
>16|TRBJ2-7|TRBV19|few|TRBD1
CASSQQTGTETYEQYF
TGTGCCAGTAGTCAACAGACCGGGACAGAAACCTACGAGCAGTACTTC
>13|TRBJ1-2|TRBV28|many|TRBD1
CASRKTGGIGYTF
TGTGCCAGCCGAAAGACAGGGGGAATTGGCTACACCTTC
>12|TRBJ1-2|TRBV12-3/TRBV12-4|medium-sized|.
CASSKGPDGYTF
TGTGCCAGCAGTAAAGGGCCGGATGGCTACACCTTC
>14|TRBJ2-7|TRBV6-5|few|TRBD2
CASSFRRGGYEQYF
TGTGCCAGCAGTTTTCGGCGGGGGGGGTACGAGCAGTACTTC